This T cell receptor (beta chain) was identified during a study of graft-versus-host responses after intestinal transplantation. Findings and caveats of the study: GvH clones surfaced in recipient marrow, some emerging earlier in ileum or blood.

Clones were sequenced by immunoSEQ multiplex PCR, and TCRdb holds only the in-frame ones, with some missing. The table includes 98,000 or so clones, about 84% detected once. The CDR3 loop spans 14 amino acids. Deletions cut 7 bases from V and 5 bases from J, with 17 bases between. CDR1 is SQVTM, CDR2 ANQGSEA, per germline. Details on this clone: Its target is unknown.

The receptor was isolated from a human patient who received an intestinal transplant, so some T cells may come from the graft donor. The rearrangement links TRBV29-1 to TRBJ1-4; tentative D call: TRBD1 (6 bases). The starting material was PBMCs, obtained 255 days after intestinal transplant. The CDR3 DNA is TGCAGCGGTATTATACAGGGTAGGAATGAAAAACTGTTTTTT. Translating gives CSGIIQGRNEKLFF.